These T cell receptor beta chains were read from a single sample in a study of T cell responses to AZD1222 COVID-19 vaccine. The protocol was immunoSEQ multiplex PCR, while the TCRdb copy is restricted to in-frame clones and leaves out a portion. This sample has about 110,000 clones, with around 90% found just once. The material was peripheral blood, obtained 28 days after the second AZD1222 dose. These receptors came from an adult who received the AZD1222 COVID-19 vaccine. The CDR3 runs from the conserved cysteine through the conserved F or W. A D gene is named only where the DNA matches it firmly. Size is stated for part of the rows, as once, few or many counts, or as a class when the clone is expanded.

CDR3 protein: CASSEFQGADTQYF; CDR3 DNA: TGTGCCAGCAGTGAATTTCAGGGGGCGGATACGCAGTATTTT; V gene: TRBV2; J gene: TRBJ2-3; D gene: TRBD1; clone size: -
CDR3 protein: CASSLAQNLHYEQYF; CDR3 DNA: TGTGCCAGCAGCTTGGCCCAGAACCTACACTACGAGCAGTACTTC; V gene: TRBV5-5; J gene: TRBJ2-7; D gene: -; clone size: -
CDR3 protein: CAWSVRGNQPQHF; CDR3 DNA: TGTGCCTGGAGTGTAAGGGGCAATCAGCCCCAGCATTTT; V gene: TRBV30; J gene: TRBJ1-5; D gene: -; clone size: few
CDR3 protein: CASNPSGGPINEKLFF; CDR3 DNA: TGTGCCAGCAACCCGAGCGGGGGCCCTATTAATGAAAAACTGTTTTTT; V gene: TRBV11-3; J gene: TRBJ1-4; D gene: -; clone size: -
CDR3 protein: CASSQGPREGPDTQYF; CDR3 DNA: TGTGCCAGCAGCCAAGGGCCCCGGGAGGGGCCAGATACGCAGTATTTT; V gene: TRBV14; J gene: TRBJ2-3; D gene: TRBD2; clone size: -
CDR3 protein: CASSFDPTNTGELFF; CDR3 DNA: TGTGCCAGCAGTTTTGACCCTACGAACACCGGGGAGCTGTTTTTT; V gene: TRBV27; J gene: TRBJ2-2; D gene: -; clone size: -
CDR3 protein: CASSLRGLTEQYF; CDR3 DNA: TGTGCCAGCAGTTTAAGGGGACTCACGGAGCAGTACTTC; V gene: TRBV12-3/TRBV12-4; J gene: TRBJ2-7; D gene: -; clone size: -
CDR3 protein: CASSLELQGARSYTF; CDR3 DNA: TGTGCCAGCAGCTTAGAATTACAGGGGGCGCGAAGCTACACCTTC; V gene: TRBV5-4; J gene: TRBJ1-2; D gene: TRBD1; clone size: once
CDR3 protein: CAIRRGLGSNQPQHF; CDR3 DNA: TGTGCCATCAGGAGGGGGCTTGGGAGCAATCAGCCCCAGCATTTT; V gene: TRBV10-3; J gene: TRBJ1-5; D gene: TRBD1; clone size: -
CDR3 protein: CATSDLRPRGQGQETQYF; CDR3 DNA: TGTGCCACCAGTGATTTGAGACCCAGGGGTCAAGGGCAAGAGACCCAGTACTTC; V gene: TRBV24-1; J gene: TRBJ2-5; D gene: -; clone size: -
CDR3 protein: CASRKRDRVSNEQFF; CDR3 DNA: TGCGCCAGCAGAAAACGGGACAGGGTAAGCAATGAGCAGTTCTTC; V gene: TRBV4-1; J gene: TRBJ2-1; D gene: TRBD1; clone size: -
CDR3 protein: CASLPPGGTSNTEAFF; CDR3 DNA: TGCGCCAGCCTCCCCCCAGGGGGCACTTCGAACACTGAAGCTTTCTTT; V gene: TRBV10-1; J gene: TRBJ1-1; D gene: TRBD1; clone size: -